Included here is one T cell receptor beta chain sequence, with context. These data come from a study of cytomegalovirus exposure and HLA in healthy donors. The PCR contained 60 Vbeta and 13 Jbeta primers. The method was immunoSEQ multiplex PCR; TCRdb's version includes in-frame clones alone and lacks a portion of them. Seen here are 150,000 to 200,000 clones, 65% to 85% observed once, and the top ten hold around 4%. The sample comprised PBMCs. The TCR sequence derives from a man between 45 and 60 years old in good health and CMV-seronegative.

The CDR3 loop is CASSERRTQDNEQFF. The CDR3 DNA reads as TGTGCCAGCAGTGAACGCCGGACACAAGACAATGAGCAGTTCTTC. J is TRBJ2-1 and V is TRBV6-1; perhaps TRBD1 as D (5 bases). This CDR3 contains 15 residues. Germline CDR1 MNHNS, CDR2 SASEGT. Trimming stripped 2 bases from V and 5 bases from J, with 13 bases between.